The 17 T cell receptor beta chains below all came from one sample that was sequenced in a study of T cell responses to AZD1222 COVID-19 vaccine. Libraries were prepared by immunoSEQ multiplex PCR; TCRdb keeps only in-frame clonotypes and omits some of them. The table shows fewer than 150,000 clones, with about 91% occurring only once. Sequenced here: peripheral blood, sampled on day 0 of AZD1222 vaccination. The receptors were gathered from an adult in good health.

This clone was seen a handful of times. This rearrangement joins TRBV10-1 to TRBJ2-5; 10 nucleotides line up with TRBD2. Trimming at V came to 6 bases and at J to 7 bases, leaving 8 bases not matched to a gene. Germline CDR1 is WNHNN and CDR2 is SYGVQD (reference sequence). The CDR3 contains 14 residues. The CDR3 here is CASSPTGLAVTQYF. The CDR3 nucleotides are TGCGCCAGCAGCCCGACAGGACTAGCGGTGACCCAGTACTTC.

The chain links TRBV7-9 to TRBJ2-1; tentative D call: TRBD2 (6 bases). V was pared by 1 base and J by 6 bases, with 10 bases between. The CDR3 sequence is 14 residues long. Germline CDR1 is SEHNR and CDR2 is FQNEAQ (reference sequence). The CDR3 protein is CASSLGGRGNEQFF. In DNA form, the CDR3 reads TGTGCCAGCAGCTTAGGTGGGCGGGGCAATGAGCAGTTCTTC.

In this sample, this clone turned up a few times. The gene calls are TRBV7-6 and TRBJ2-7, with 7 nucleotides matching TRBD2. Per the germline V gene, CDR1 is SGHVS and CDR2 is FNYEAQ. CDR3 length equals 15 residues. V shed 4 bases, J shed 3 bases, and the junction held 9 bases outside the gene matches. CDR3 residues: CASSSPERGRYEQYF. The CDR3 DNA reads as TGTGCCAGCAGCTCGCCCGAGCGGGGACGCTACGAGCAGTACTTC. The complete variable domain, with remaining parts taken from reference TRBV7-6 and TRBJ2-7, reads GAGVSQSPRYKVTKRGQDVALRCDPISGHVSLYWYRQALGQGPEFLTYFNYEAQQDKSGLPNDRFSAERPEGSISTLTIQRTEQRDSAMYRCASSSPERGRYEQYFGPGTRLTVT.

The rearrangement uses TRBV9 and TRBJ2-4; D remains unclear. The CDR3 has 14 residues. In germline, CDR1 is SGDLS, CDR2 YYNGEE. Trimming removed 4 bases from V and 1 base from J, with 9 bases in between. CDR3 region: CASSSEFAKNIQYF. The CDR3 DNA reads TGTGCCAGCAGCTCTGAGTTCGCCAAAAACATTCAGTACTTC.

The chain has TRBV3-1 (or the pseudogene TRBV3-2) and TRBJ1-2, with D unresolved. Germline CDR1 is LGHDT and CDR2 is YNNKEL (reference sequence). The CDR3 spans 14 residues. Trimming cost V 6 bases and J 0 bases, with 11 bases left between them. The CDR3 DNA follows: TGTGCCAGCAGTCACCAGTCCGCTAACTATGGCTACACCTTC. The encoded protein is CASSHQSANYGYTF.

This clone was observed once. The rearrangement links TRBV7-3 to TRBJ2-5; D gene ambiguous. The CDR3 runs 13 residues. CDR1 SGHTA and CDR2 FQGTGA come from the germline V gene. V gave up 1 base and J gave up 4 bases, with 7 bases separating them. CDR3 sequence reads: CASSLMGRETQYF. The CDR3 DNA reads TGTGCCAGCAGCTTAATGGGCCGAGAGACCCAGTACTTC.

This clone was detected ten times or more. V and J are TRBV19 and TRBJ1-2; D unclear. Germline CDR1 is LNHDA and CDR2 is SQIVND (reference sequence). Deletions cut 8 bases from V and 5 bases from J, with 15 bases between. This CDR3 has 13 residues. Here the CDR3 reads CASQHGNGYGYTF. CDR3 nucleotide sequence: TGTGCCAGTCAACACGGGAATGGATATGGCTACACCTTC.

The chain joins TRBV7-9 to TRBJ2-3, with D perhaps given as TRBD1 or TRBD2 (5 bases each). With 3 bases removed from V and 1 base from J, the gap between germline ends came to 14 bases. The V gene's germline CDR1 is SEHNR and CDR2 FQNEAQ (reference sequence). This CDR3 is 16 amino acids long. The DNA for the CDR3 is TGTGCCAGCAGCTTCGGCCGGGACGCCCGCACAGATACGCAGTATTTT. It translates to CASSFGRDARTDTQYF.

V is TRBV7-2 and J is TRBJ1-3, with D maybe TRBD1 (6 bases). CDR3 length equals 16 residues. The V end was cut by 5 bases, the J end by 2 bases, with 16 bases between. CDR1 is SGHTA and CDR2 is FQGNSA in the germline V gene. The chain's CDR3 is CASSPGHRVPGNTIYF. CDR3 DNA sequence: TGTGCCAGCAGCCCGGGACACCGAGTTCCTGGAAACACCATATATTTT.

The V and J genes are TRBV7-9 and TRBJ1-5; D remains ambiguous. The CDR3 loop spans 13 amino acids. Trimming removed 1 base from V and 6 bases from J, with 7 bases in between. Per germline, CDR1 SEHNR and CDR2 FQNEAQ (reference sequence). CDR3 nucleotide sequence: TGTGCCAGCAGCTTAGTAGATGGTCAGCCCCAGCATTTT. It translates to CASSLVDGQPQHF.

This clone was observed once. The V call is TRBV19, the J call TRBJ1-1, with TRBD1 identical over 9 bases. J gave up 5 bases and V 7 bases, and 8 bases lay outside the gene matches. The CDR3 contains 14 residues. Germline values: CDR1 LNHDA, CDR2 SQIVND (reference sequence). This CDR3 is CASNPDRGNTEAFF. CDR3 in DNA: TGTGCCAGTAACCCGGACAGGGGAAATACTGAAGCTTTCTTT.

This clone was seen a few times. This chain links TRBV18 with TRBJ1-1; no clear D. V lost 1 base, J lost 10 bases, and 4 bases lay in between. Germline CDR1 reads KGHSH; CDR2 reads LQKENI. This CDR3 has 10 residues. CDR3 nucleotide sequence: TGTGCCAGCTCACCACTAGGAGCTTTCTTT. Residues: CASSPLGAFF.

The genes are TRBV4-3 and TRBJ2-3, with D perhaps matching TRBD1 or TRBD2 (5 bases each). Trimming removed 0 bases at V and 0 bases at J, with 19 bases between. Germline lookup yields CDR1 LGHNA and CDR2 YSLEER. The CDR3 runs to 19 residues. In DNA form, the CDR3 reads TGCGCCAGCAGCCAAGATACGGGGCGTACCAAAGTTAGCACAGATACGCAGTATTTT. Translation gives CASSQDTGRTKVSTDTQYF.

V gene TRBV4-2 combines with J gene TRBJ1-1; 8 nucleotides line up with TRBD1. In germline, CDR1 is LGHNA, CDR2 YNFKEQ. V was clipped by 4 bases and J by 1 base; unmatched bases: 2. CDR3 length equals 14 residues. The CDR3 bases are TGTGCCAGCAGCCCCGGACAGGGGAACACTGAAGCTTTCTTT. Its protein is CASSPGQGNTEAFF.

The chain is built from TRBV6-4 and TRBJ1-4, with D possibly matching TRBD1 (5 bases). This CDR3 is 14 amino acids long. The V gene lost 8 bases and the J gene lost 4 bases, with 14 bases spanning the gap. The germline V gene encodes CDR1 MRHNA and CDR2 SNTAGT. The chain's CDR3 is CASSPGGYNEKLFF. The CDR3 DNA is TGTGCCAGCTCTCCCGGGGGTTATAATGAAAAACTGTTTTTT.

This sequence joins TRBV7-2 and TRBJ1-5; possible D gene TRBD1, 5 bases. With 2 bases removed from V and 5 bases from J, the gap between germline ends came to 7 bases. Germline V gives CDR1 SGHTA, CDR2 FQGNSA. This CDR3 spans 13 amino acids. The CDR3 region has the DNA TGTGCCAGCAGCTTAACGGGGGATCAGCCCCAGCATTTT. This gives the protein CASSLTGDQPQHF.

The chain links TRBV27 to TRBJ2-7; TRBD1 agrees at 7 bases. The CDR3 is 18 residues long. Trimming cost V 6 bases and J 3 bases; bases outside gene matches: 20. Germline loops: CDR1 MNHEY, CDR2 SMNVEV (reference sequence). CDR3 protein: CASSPVTTGAISGYEQYF. Written as DNA, the CDR3 is TGTGCCAGCAGCCCAGTGACTACAGGGGCTATCTCCGGCTACGAGCAGTACTTC.